This T cell receptor (beta chain) is from a study of T cell responses to AZD1222 COVID-19 vaccine. Study observations and caveats: Spike was spanned by vaccine-associated CD4 TCRs, which were dominant at 160-218 and 743-854. Repertoire collection took place solely once the T cell response had peaked. Baseline testing showed seropositivity in only six or seven AZD1222 recipients. It should be noted that donors were predominantly white British and more often female, and clonal diversity was possibly underestimated.

TCRdb keeps only in-frame clones here, not all; method: immunoSEQ multiplex PCR. The profile shows tens of thousands of clones, just over 90% of them singletons. Note on this clone: Its specificity is not known.

The germline gives CDR1 KGHDR, CDR2 SFDVKD. The CDR3 has 20 amino acids. The V gene lost 3 bases and the J gene lost 0 bases, with 23 bases spanning the gap. The specimen was peripheral blood, collected on day 0 of MenACWY control vaccination. The sequence was obtained from an adult in good health. V and J are TRBV24-1 and TRBJ2-1; unclear D gene. CDR3 in amino acids: CATSDPRSTRPATSYNEQFF. In DNA, the CDR3 is TGTGCCACCAGTGATCCGCGGAGTACGAGGCCAGCCACCTCCTACAATGAGCAGTTCTTC.